A single sample gave rise to the 30 T cell receptor beta chains below, sequenced in a study of metastatic and nonmetastatic thyroid tumors. TCRdb reprocessed the PCR reads via MiXCR. Of 21,000 or so clones in the sample, roughly 22% are singletons; the top ten hold 25% to 30%. Thyroid surgery was preceded by no treatment in any patient. Sequencing was done on a sample of blood. These receptors were obtained from a female donor with papillary thyroid cancer or a benign thyroid nodule (not recorded which). Some clones in this sample may be carry-over from other donors' samples.

This chain links TRBV7-2 with TRBJ2-1; 9 bases line up with TRBD2. The CDR3 spans 15 residues. V gave up 3 bases and J gave up 7 bases; unmatched junction bases: 7. In germline, CDR1 is SGHTA, CDR2 FQGNSA. The CDR3 coding sequence is TGTGCCAGCAGCTTGGTAGCGGGAGAAAAGAATGAGCAGTTCTTC. This codes for CASSLVAGEKNEQFF.

Comment on this clone: Since a much larger clone is just one base distant, this may be a read error. The V and J genes are TRBV29-1 and TRBJ2-3; the D gene is possibly TRBD1 (5 bases). Germline V lookup: CDR1 SQVTM, CDR2 ANQGSEA. Trimming left V 3 bases short and J 1 base short, with 8 bases between. The length of the CDR3 is 13 residues. The chain's CDR3 is CSVEDMGTDTQYF. CDR3 in DNA: TGCAGCGTTGAGGACATGGGCACAGATACGCAGTATTTT.

This clone was seen ten or more times. CDR3 bases: TGTGCCAGCAGTTTTCCGGGACCGATGGCCCAGTACTTC. Its protein is CASSFPGPMAQYF. V and J are TRBV6-2 or TRBV6-3 and TRBJ2-5; D could derive from TRBD1 or TRBD2 (5 bases each). The CDR3 consists of 13 residues. The germline V gene encodes CDR1 MNHEY and CDR2 SVGEGT. V dropped 4 bases and J dropped 9 bases, with 15 bases sitting between them.

This clone was found a few times. Here the CDR3 omits its conserved ending phenylalanine or tryptophan, so a read error is the likely source. V usage is TRBV6-5 and J usage is TRBJ2-7; D not certain. Looked up from germline, CDR1 is MNHEY and CDR2 is SVGAGI. V was pared by 2 bases and J by 0 bases, with 11 bases between. This CDR3 has 15 amino acids. The DNA of the CDR3 is TGTGCCAGCAGTTACGGATCCATCCCCTCCTACGAGCAGTACTTA. This codes for CASSYGSIPSYEQYL.

A note on this clone: A much larger clone is a single base away; this may be a read error. The chain recombines TRBV6-1 with TRBJ2-7; possibly TRBD2 for D (6 bases). This CDR3 contains 16 residues. The V gene's germline CDR1 is MNHNS and CDR2 SASEGT. Trimming cost V 6 bases and J 7 bases, with 25 bases left between them. Written as DNA, the CDR3 is TGTGCCAGCAGCGCCCGGTGGCGGGACCCTCCAAGGGAGCAGTACTTC. It is translated as CASSARWRDPPREQYF.

This clone was seen a few times. The chain joins TRBV9 to TRBJ1-5; D remains unclear. This CDR3 is 12 amino acids long. V dropped 2 bases and J dropped 10 bases, with 10 bases sitting between them. Germline CDR1 reads SGDLS; CDR2 reads YYNGEE. The CDR3 spells CASSVSNRPQHF. CDR3 DNA: TGTGCCAGCAGCGTGAGCAATCGTCCCCAGCATTTT.

This clone was found a few times. No conserved phenylalanine or tryptophan ends this CDR3, so it is likely a read error. The V gene is TRBV28, the J gene TRBJ2-5; no definite D call. Germline assignment: CDR1 MDHEN and CDR2 SYDVKM. This CDR3 has 12 amino acids. Trimming shortened V by 6 bases and J by 0 bases, and 5 bases separated the two germline ends. In DNA form, the CDR3 reads TGTGCCAGCAGAAGATACCAAGAGACCCAGTACTTA. Translated: CASRRYQETQYL.

This clone was seen repeatedly, ten times or more. The chain joins TRBV13 to TRBJ2-1, with D perhaps matching TRBD1 (6 bases). The ends were cut back, 5 bases at V and 3 bases at J, with 8 bases in the middle. The CDR3 spans 13 residues. Germline CDR1 and CDR2: PRHDT and FYEKMQ (reference sequence). CDR3 nucleotides: TGTGCCAGCAGCCGGGACAACTACAATGAGCAGTTCTTC. Protein sequence: CASSRDNYNEQFF.

There are many counts of this clone. This could be a read error, since a much larger clone is one nucleotide away. Other DNA sequences in the same sample also yield this CDR3. The J gene is TRBJ2-2, the V gene TRBV6-2 or TRBV6-3, with 7 bases matching TRBD1. The CDR3 extends over 13 amino acids. Germline V gene data show CDR1 as MNHEY and CDR2 as SVGEGT. The chain's CDR3 is CTSSTGDTGELFF. The CDR3 DNA reads TGTACCAGCAGTACAGGGGACACCGGGGAGCTGTTTTTT.

V and J are TRBV7-3 and TRBJ2-1; tentatively, D is TRBD2 (5 bases). The V gene lost 1 base and the J gene lost 9 bases, with 13 bases spanning the gap. Germline CDR1 and CDR2: SGHTA and FQGTGA. This CDR3 region has 14 residues. The CDR3 DNA sequence: TGTGCCAGCAGCTTAATGAGCGGCAGTTTTGAGCAGTTCTTC. Translated: CASSLMSGSFEQFF. The full variable domain, rest sourced from reference TRBV7-3 and TRBJ2-1, is GAGVSQTPSNKVTEKGKYVELRCDPISGHTALYWYRQSLGQGPEFLIYFQGTGAADDSGLPNDRFFAVRPEGSVSTLKIQRTERGDSAVYLCASSLMSGSFEQFFGPGTRLTVL.

A remark on this clone: Possible read error: a much larger clone is one base away. This chain links TRBV10-1 with TRBJ2-1; D remains ambiguous. Deletions cut 8 bases from V and 4 bases from J, with 9 bases between. CDR1 is WNHNN and CDR2 is SYGVQD in the germline V gene (reference sequence). There are 12 residues in the CDR3. The CDR3 reads CASLSEYNEQFF. For the CDR3, the DNA is TGCGCCAGCCTTTCGGAGTACAATGAGCAGTTCTTC.

As for this clone: The sample contains more than one DNA sequence encoding this CDR3. The gene calls are TRBV6-1 and TRBJ2-2; D not resolved. Trimming shortened V by 6 bases and J by 2 bases, and 10 bases separated the two germline ends. The germline CDR1 and CDR2 sequences are MNHNS and SASEGT. The CDR3 is 14 residues long. This CDR3 reads CASSLVANTGELFF. The CDR3 region has the DNA TGTGCCAGCAGCCTTGTCGCTAACACCGGGGAGCTGTTTTTT.

Many counts were recorded for this clone. The chain uses TRBV20-1 and TRBJ2-1; D gene ambiguous. Trimming left V 6 bases short and J 4 bases short, with 10 bases between. There are 12 residues in the CDR3. Per the germline V gene, CDR1 is DFQATT and CDR2 is SNEGSKA (reference sequence). CDR3 DNA sequence: TGCAGTGCAAGCGTAGCTTACAATGAGCAGTTCTTC. Protein sequence: CSASVAYNEQFF.

This clone was counted at least ten times. The chain recombines TRBV28 with TRBJ1-3; 8 nucleotides line up with TRBD1. The germline CDR1 and CDR2 sequences are MDHEN and SYDVKM. V lost 7 bases to trimming and J lost 4 bases; unmatched junction nucleotides: 6. This CDR3 region has 14 residues. The CDR3 region is CASIPGQGGNTIYF. Here the CDR3 DNA reads TGTGCCAGCATACCCGGACAGGGCGGAAACACCATATATTTT.

This clone was recorded at least ten times. The chain joins TRBV27 to TRBJ1-1, with 9 bases matching TRBD1. The germline CDR1 and CDR2 sequences are MNHEY and SMNVEV (reference sequence). The CDR3 totals 13 residues. Unmatched junction bases numbered 0, after V lost 3 bases and J lost 4 bases. The CDR3 region is CASSLTGGTEAFF. For the CDR3, the DNA is TGTGCCAGCAGTTTGACAGGGGGCACTGAAGCTTTCTTT.

This clone was counted a few times. Since a much larger clone is just one base distant, this may be a read error. At the DNA level, this CDR3 is encoded by other sequences in the same sample as well. The chain links TRBV14 to TRBJ2-1, with D possibly matching TRBD2 (6 bases). With 3 bases removed from V and 3 bases from J, the gap between germline ends came to 15 bases. The CDR3 runs 16 residues. CDR1 and CDR2 (germline): SGHDN, FVKESK. CDR3 region: CASSQEGRIYYNEQFF. The CDR3 nucleotides are TGTGCCAGCAGCCAGGAGGGCCGGATATACTACAATGAGCAGTTCTTC.

There are many counts of this clone. The rearrangement uses TRBV20-1 and TRBJ2-2; 9 positions agree with TRBD2. V shed 0 bases and J 3 bases; nucleotides not matched to a gene: 5. CDR1 DFQATT and CDR2 SNEGSKA come from the germline V gene (reference sequence). The CDR3 contains 16 residues. The CDR3 DNA follows: TGCAGTGCTAGAGATCAGGCGGGAGGGGACACCGGGGAGCTGTTTTTT. This gives the protein CSARDQAGGDTGELFF.

Concerning this clone: The germline gene is not matched at one end of the junction; a read error may be the cause. The chain uses TRBV7-2 and TRBJ1-3; D is uncertain. CDR3 length: 13 amino acids. CDR1 and CDR2 (germline): SGHTA, FQGNSA. CDR3 protein: CASSGQVGKTIYF. CDR3 nucleotides: TGTGCCAGCAGCGGCCAGGTAGGAAAGACCATATATTTT.

This clone was picked up a small number of times. V and J are TRBV19 and TRBJ2-2; D gene uncertain. The CDR3 runs to 15 residues. Germline V gene lookup returns CDR1 LNHDA and CDR2 SQIVND (reference sequence). The V and J ends lost 5 bases and 0 bases respectively, with 10 bases between them. The CDR3 nucleotides are TGTGCCAGTAGTCGGTCGCTCTCGAACACCGGGGAGCTGTTTTTT. Residues: CASSRSLSNTGELFF.

This clone was detected ten times or more. This chain joins TRBV30 and TRBJ2-3; D possibly matches TRBD1 or TRBD2 (5 bases each). CDR1 and CDR2 from the germline V gene are GTSNPN and SVGIG (reference sequence). The CDR3 runs to 13 residues. The V gene lost 4 bases and the J gene lost 4 bases, with 12 bases spanning the gap. CDR3 DNA sequence: TGTGCCTGGACCCAGAGAGGGGCAGATACGCAGTATTTT. Translating gives CAWTQRGADTQYF.

This clone has a count of ten or more. The rearrangement links TRBV4-3 to TRBJ2-3; 8 bases are shared with TRBD1. Losses at the gene ends were 7 bases for V and 6 bases for J; bases not matched to a gene: 12. This CDR3 region has 15 residues. Germline lookup yields CDR1 LGHNA and CDR2 YSLEER. The CDR3 nucleotides are TGCGCCAGCATCCACGACAGGGGCTCGGGGGATACGCAGTATTTT. It yields the protein CASIHDRGSGDTQYF.

This clone is termed medium-sized. V gene TRBV20-1 combines with J gene TRBJ1-1; D not certain. CDR3 length: 12 amino acids. The germline gives CDR1 DFQATT, CDR2 SNEGSKA (reference sequence). The V end lost 3 bases, the J end lost 1 base, and 6 bases lay between the germline ends. The CDR3 DNA reads as TGCAGTGCTAGTTCGCGGAACACTGAAGCTTTCTTT. It codes for CSASSRNTEAFF.

This clone is medium-sized (0.01 to 0.1%) within its sample. The chain links TRBV2 to TRBJ2-1, with 10 bases identical to TRBD2. This CDR3 is 13 amino acids long. Per germline, CDR1 SNHLY and CDR2 FYNNEI. V was clipped by 5 bases and J by 9 bases; unmatched bases: 4. The CDR3, as DNA: TGTGCCAGCAGTTACCTAGCGGGAGTTGAGCAGTTCTTC. Residues: CASSYLAGVEQFF. The full variable domain, with the rest looked up from reference TRBV2 and TRBJ2-1, is EPEVTQTPSHQVTQMGQEVILRCVPISNHLYFYWYRQILGQKVEFLVSFYNNEISEKSEIFDDQFSVERPDGSNFTLKIRSTKLEDSAMYFCASSYLAGVEQFFGPGTRLTVL.

This clone was counted many times. The V call is TRBV11-1, the J call TRBJ1-2; possible D gene TRBD1, 6 bases. Trimming pared 4 bases from V and 4 bases from J, leaving 19 bases between. The CDR3 has 16 residues. Germline assignment: CDR1 SGHAT and CDR2 FQDESV (reference sequence). The CDR3 here is CASSSGGAGARYGYTF. The CDR3 coding sequence is TGTGCCAGCAGCTCTGGGGGTGCAGGGGCGCGCTATGGCTACACCTTC. Filled out from reference TRBV11-1 and TRBJ1-2, the complete variable domain reads EAEVAQSPRYKITEKSQAVAFWCDPISGHATLYWYRQILGQGPELLVQFQDESVVDDSQLPKDRFSAERLKGVDSTLKIQPAELGDSAMYLCASSSGGAGARYGYTFGSGTRLTVV.

There are a few counts of this clone. The rearrangement joins TRBV12-3 or TRBV12-4 to TRBJ2-1; 7 nucleotides match TRBD2. The CDR3 loop spans 14 amino acids. The J segment lost 9 bases and the V segment lost 7 bases, leaving 12 bases of the junction unmatched. The CDR3 DNA reads TGTGCCAGCATTTCCGGGCCCCCGGGGGGTGAGCAGTTCTTC. This sequence encodes CASISGPPGGEQFF.

This clone appeared once. This chain's CDR3 is CAWSTGFTGELFF. In nucleotides, the CDR3 is TGTGCCTGGAGTACAGGGTTCACCGGGGAGCTGTTTTTT. This chain links TRBV30 with TRBJ2-2; D might be TRBD1 (6 bases). The germline V and J ends were trimmed by 2 bases and 4 bases, with 8 bases remaining between them. This CDR3 region has 13 residues. In germline, CDR1 is GTSNPN, CDR2 SVGIG (reference sequence).

This clone has a count of ten or more. The chain joins TRBV9 to TRBJ1-1; no firm D call. The CDR3 sequence is 13 residues long. Germline V gene sequence: CDR1 SGDLS, CDR2 YYNGEE. V shed 2 bases and J shed 2 bases, with 7 bases lying between them. CDR3 nucleotide sequence: TGTGCCAGCAGCGTCGACGGAAACACTGAAGCTTTCTTT. This encodes CASSVDGNTEAFF.

This clone was seen many times. V gene TRBV9 combines with J gene TRBJ2-7; 13 positions agree with TRBD2. Trimming at V came to 6 bases and at J to 5 bases, leaving 5 bases not matched to a gene. CDR1 is SGDLS and CDR2 is YYNGEE in the germline V gene. The CDR3 is 14 residues long. CDR3: CASTPGLAGHEQYF. The CDR3 region has the DNA TGTGCCAGCACCCCGGGACTAGCGGGACACGAGCAGTACTTC.

This clone was seen at least ten times. The chain has TRBV2 and TRBJ1-1, with 7 bases that match TRBD1. This CDR3 has 11 amino acids. Per the germline V gene, CDR1 is SNHLY and CDR2 is FYNNEI. The trim removed 8 bases at V and 7 bases at J, leaving 4 bases unmatched. The CDR3 DNA reads TGTGCCAGCGGCCGGGACAGTGAAGCTTTCTTT. It yields the protein CASGRDSEAFF. Filled out from reference TRBV2 and TRBJ1-1, the complete variable domain reads EPEVTQTPSHQVTQMGQEVILRCVPISNHLYFYWYRQILGQKVEFLVSFYNNEISEKSEIFDDQFSVERPDGSNFTLKIRSTKLEDSAMYFCASGRDSEAFFGQGTRLTVV.

The rearrangement joins TRBV6-2 or TRBV6-3 to TRBJ1-5, with no clear D. Looked up from germline, CDR1 is MNHEY and CDR2 is SVGEGT. The CDR3 sequence is 15 residues long. V lost 2 bases and J lost 2, with 10 bases in between. The CDR3 nucleotides are TGTGCCAGCAGTTACGGTGGGCTCTGCAATCAGCCCCAGCATTTT. This translates into CASSYGGLCNQPQHF.